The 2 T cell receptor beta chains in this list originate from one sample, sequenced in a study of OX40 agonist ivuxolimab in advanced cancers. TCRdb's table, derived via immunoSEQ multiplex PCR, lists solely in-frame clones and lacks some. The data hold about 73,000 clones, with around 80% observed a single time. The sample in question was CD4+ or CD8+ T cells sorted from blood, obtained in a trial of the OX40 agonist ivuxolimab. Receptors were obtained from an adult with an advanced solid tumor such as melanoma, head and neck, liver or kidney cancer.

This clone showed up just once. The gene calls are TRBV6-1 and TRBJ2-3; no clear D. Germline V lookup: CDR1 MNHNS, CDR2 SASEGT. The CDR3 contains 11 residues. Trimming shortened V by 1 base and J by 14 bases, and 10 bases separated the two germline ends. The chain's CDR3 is CASSEVDLTYF. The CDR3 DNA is TGTGCCAGCAGTGAAGTAGACCTCACGTATTTT.

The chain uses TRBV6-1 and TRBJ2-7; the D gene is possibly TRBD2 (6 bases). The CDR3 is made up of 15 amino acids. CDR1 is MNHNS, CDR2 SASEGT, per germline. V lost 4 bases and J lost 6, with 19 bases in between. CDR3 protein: CASSALLGGQAEQYF. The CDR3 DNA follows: TGTGCCAGCAGTGCCTTGTTGGGGGGTCAGGCCGAGCAGTACTTC.